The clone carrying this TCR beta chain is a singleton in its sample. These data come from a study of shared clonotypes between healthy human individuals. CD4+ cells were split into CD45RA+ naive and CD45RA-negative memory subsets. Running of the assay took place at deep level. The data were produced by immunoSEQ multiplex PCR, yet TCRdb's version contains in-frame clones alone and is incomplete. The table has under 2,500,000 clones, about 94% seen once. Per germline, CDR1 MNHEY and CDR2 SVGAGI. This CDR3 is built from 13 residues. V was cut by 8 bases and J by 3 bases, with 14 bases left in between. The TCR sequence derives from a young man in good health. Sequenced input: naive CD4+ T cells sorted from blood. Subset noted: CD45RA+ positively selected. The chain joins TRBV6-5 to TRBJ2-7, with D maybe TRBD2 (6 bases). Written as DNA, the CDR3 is TGTGCCAGCTACTCACCGACTAGCTACGAGCAGTACTTC. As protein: CASYSPTSYEQYF.